The rows below give T cell receptor beta chains drawn from one sample of a study of shared clonotypes between healthy human individuals. Profiled with immunoSEQ multiplex PCR; TCRdb holds only in-frame clones, not every one. The table has roughly 890,000 clones, 80% to 95% seen once. Material: naive CD8+ T cells sorted from blood. These receptors were obtained from a man aged 30-40 years in good health. The CDR3 runs from the conserved cysteine through the conserved F or W. D genes are given only for firm matches.

>-|TRBJ2-5|TRBV29-1
TGCAGCGTTGAAGGGATCCAAGAGACCCAGTACTTC
CSVEGIQETQYF
>TRBD2|TRBJ2-1|TRBV27
TGTGCCAGCAGTTTATTAGGGACTAGCGGGATTGACAATGAGCAGTTCTTC
CASSLLGTSGIDNEQFF
>-|TRBJ2-4|TRBV10-3
TGTGCCACCAGGGAAAACCCTTTCAGGGTCCTCCCGTCCAAAAACATTCAGTACTTC
CATRENPFRVLPSKNIQYF
>-|TRBJ2-6|TRBV28
TGTGCCAGTCGTGCAGGCCTTGGGGCCAACGTCCTGACTTTC
CASRAGLGANVLTF
>-|TRBJ2-5|TRBV5-1
TGCGCCAGCAGGTACCCAGGGATCCAAGAGACCCAGTACTTC
CASRYPGIQETQYF
>-|TRBJ2-7|TRBV6-6
TGTGCCAGCAGTTACCCCACAGGGAACGAGCAGTACTTC
CASSYPTGNEQYF
>-|TRBJ2-1|TRBV9
TGTGCCAGCAGCCTCTCCGGGACTGAGCAGTTCTTC
CASSLSGTEQFF
>-|TRBJ2-1|TRBV7-3
TGTGCCAGCAGCCCCAAACTCGGGCTAGACGCTTACAATGAGCAGTTCTTC
CASSPKLGLDAYNEQFF
>TRBD2|TRBJ2-5|TRBV11-2
TGTGCCAGCACCAAAGGACTAGCGGCACAAGAGACCCAGTACTTC
CASTKGLAAQETQYF
>-|TRBJ2-7|TRBV4-2
TGTGCCAGCAGCCAAGGGGTAGGGGGATCCTACGAGCAGTACTTC
CASSQGVGGSYEQYF
>TRBD2|TRBJ2-5|TRBV6-1
TGTGCCAGCAGTGAATCGCGGCTAGCGGGACCCCCAGAGACCCAGTACTTC
CASSESRLAGPPETQYF
>-|TRBJ2-3|TRBV7-6
TGTGCCAGCAGCTTACTGTTGGACACGGGAGGCACAGATACGCAGTATTTT
CASSLLLDTGGTDTQYF
>TRBD1|TRBJ1-1|TRBV11-3
TGTGCCAGCAGCCCTACAGGGGATACTGAAGCTTTCTTT
CASSPTGDTEAFF
>TRBD2|TRBJ2-7|TRBV27
TGTGCCAGCAGCCTTAAGCGGGATGGCGAGCAGTACTTC
CASSLKRDGEQYF